This T cell receptor (beta chain) was sequenced during a study of identical twins. TCRdb ran MiXCR on the 5' RACE reads and lists one entry per CDR3 protein. The repertoire holds about 660,000 distinct CDR3 sequences, more than 6.5% seen once, with approximately 0.96% in the top ten. CDR3 size: 15 residues. V lost 5 bases to trimming and J lost 2 bases; unmatched junction nucleotides: 3. Per the germline V gene, CDR1 is SGHTA and CDR2 is FQGNSA. This sample also belongs to another study, concerning yellow fever vaccine responses in identical twins. From that report: Twins reportedly mounted vaccine T cell responses that seemed partly convergent, partly personalized.

The specimen sequenced was PBMCs. The chain couples TRBV7-2 to TRBJ2-7; TRBD2 matches at 13 bases. The sequence was collected from a woman between 18 and 30 years old in good health. The CDR3 region has the DNA TGTGCCAGCAGCATAGGGACTAGCGGGGCCTACGAGCAGTACTTC. Its translation: CASSIGTSGAYEQYF.